This is a list of T cell receptor beta chains from one sample in a study of T-cell reconstitution after alpha-beta-depleted transplantation in children. TCRdb recomputed calls from the PCR reads with MiXCR, one row per CDR3 protein. The sample has nearly 350,000 distinct CDR3 sequences, around 15% seen once; the top ten hold around two fifths. The sample here was PBMCs, mostly from graft donor cells, taken 360 days after TCRalphabeta/CD19-depleted stem cell transplant. Source of these receptors: a male patient between 2 and 15 years old who had a stem cell transplant for acute lymphoblastic leukemia, so the T cells may come from the graft donor. The CDR3 runs from the conserved cysteine through the conserved F or W. The order of the fields is clone size, V gene, D gene, J gene, CDR3 DNA, CDR3 protein. A D gene is named only where the DNA matches it firmly. Expanded clones are given a class, and other clones once, few, many or no size at all.

size: few; V: TRBV29-1; D: -; J: TRBJ1-2; DNA: TGCAGCGTTGACACAGGGTTAATCTATGGCTACACCTTC; CDR3: CSVDTGLIYGYTF
size: many; V: TRBV2; D: TRBD1; J: TRBJ1-4; DNA: TGTGCCAGCAGCGTCACAGGGGGCCTTAATGAAAAACTGTTTTTT; CDR3: CASSVTGGLNEKLFF
size: few; V: TRBV20-1; D: -; J: TRBJ2-1; DNA: TGCAGATGCGGATACAATGAGCAGTTCTTC; CDR3: CRCGYNEQFF
size: -; V: TRBV28; D: TRBD2; J: TRBJ2-3; DNA: TGTGCCAGCAGTTTAGGCGGACTAGCGTTGGGAGATACGCAGTATTTT; CDR3: CASSLGGLALGDTQYF
size: -; V: TRBV4-1; D: -; J: TRBJ2-3; DNA: TGCGCCAGCAGCCAAGGCCCCCTTCGCACAGATACGCAGTATTTT; CDR3: CASSQGPLRTDTQYF
size: -; V: TRBV6-2/TRBV6-3; D: -; J: TRBJ2-7; DNA: TGTGCCAGCGTACCCCCCGAGTCGTCCTACGAGCAGTACTTC; CDR3: CASVPPESSYEQYF
size: -; V: TRBV4-1; D: TRBD2; J: TRBJ2-3; DNA: TGCGCCAGCAGCCAAGAGGCCCCCTCTAGCGGGAGGCCCTACAGCACAGATACGCAGTATTTT; CDR3: CASSQEAPSSGRPYSTDTQYF
size: -; V: TRBV7-2; D: -; J: TRBJ2-3; DNA: TGTGCCAGCAGCTCTTATCAGGTGGAAACAGATACGCAGTATTTT; CDR3: CASSSYQVETDTQYF
size: -; V: TRBV11-2; D: -; J: TRBJ2-3; DNA: TGTGCCAGCAGCTCGTACAGGGAAACACCAGATACGCAGTATTTT; CDR3: CASSSYRETPDTQYF
size: -; V: TRBV30; D: TRBD1; J: TRBJ1-2; DNA: TGTGCCTGGAATGACAGGGGTGGCTATGGCTACACCTTC; CDR3: CAWNDRGGYGYTF
size: -; V: TRBV7-2; D: -; J: TRBJ2-7; DNA: TGTGCCAGCAGCTTAGTAAGCGCTTCACCCCACGAGCAGTACTTC; CDR3: CASSLVSASPHEQYF
size: -; V: TRBV7-9; D: TRBD2; J: TRBJ2-2; DNA: TGTGCCAGCAGACGCCTAGCGGGAGTCAACACCGGGGAGCTGTTTTTT; CDR3: CASRRLAGVNTGELFF
size: many; V: TRBV9; D: -; J: TRBJ2-6; DNA: TGTGCCAGCAGCGTACCGGGGAACTCTGGGGCCAACGTCCTGACTTTC; CDR3: CASSVPGNSGANVLTF
size: many; V: TRBV20-1; D: -; J: TRBJ2-7; DNA: TGCAGTGCTAGAGGATCCAGGGGGGACTACGAGCAGTACTTC; CDR3: CSARGSRGDYEQYF
size: -; V: TRBV28; D: -; J: TRBJ2-2; DNA: TGTGCCAGCAGTCCCTACCTCGATCGACTAGAGTACACCGGGGAGCTGTTTTTT; CDR3: CASSPYLDRLEYTGELFF
size: many; V: TRBV7-8; D: -; J: TRBJ2-5; DNA: TGTGCCAGCAGCCCCAGACTAGTCGCCCGGGAGACCCAGTACTTC; CDR3: CASSPRLVARETQYF
size: few; V: TRBV29-1; D: -; J: TRBJ2-1; DNA: TGCAGCGCTAACGGGGCTTACCTCTACAATGAGCAGTTCTTC; CDR3: CSANGAYLYNEQFF
size: many; V: TRBV5-1; D: -; J: TRBJ2-7; DNA: TGCGCCAGCAGCTTGAAGGGCCGGGCCTACGAGCAGTACTTC; CDR3: CASSLKGRAYEQYF
size: few; V: TRBV6-5; D: -; J: TRBJ2-7; DNA: TGTGCCAGCAGTTACGACGGGGCCTACTACGAGCAGTACTTC; CDR3: CASSYDGAYYEQYF